The next 17 T cell receptor beta chains were all read from a single sample in a study of blood T cell repertoires in COVID-19. TCRdb keeps only in-frame clones here, not all; method: immunoSEQ multiplex PCR. The sample gives about 170,000 clones, approximately 80% of which show up once; 8% to 9.5% is in the top ten. The sequenced sample consisted of peripheral blood. The source of these receptors is a man aged 55 to 69 with acute or convalescent COVID-19.

This clone was found a few times. V and J are TRBV30 and TRBJ1-1; D possibly corresponds to TRBD1 (5 bases). Germline V CDR1 and CDR2: GTSNPN, SVGIG (reference sequence). The CDR3 contains 14 residues. V was clipped by 1 base and J by 2 bases, with 11 bases between them. The CDR3 reads CAWSGGVFNTEAFF. As DNA, the CDR3 is TGTGCCTGGAGTGGGGGGGTTTTCAACACTGAAGCTTTCTTT.

The chain joins TRBV30 to TRBJ1-4, with D maybe TRBD1 (5 bases). In germline, CDR1 is GTSNPN, CDR2 SVGIG (reference sequence). The CDR3 has 12 residues. The V end was cut by 0 bases, the J end by 13 bases, with 12 bases between. The CDR3 DNA reads TGTGCCTGGAGTGTGGGGCAGAAGGTACTGTTTTTT. This encodes CAWSVGQKVLFF.

The V and J genes are TRBV19 and TRBJ1-1, with unresolved D. V lost 3 bases and J lost 7, with 6 bases in between. The germline V gene encodes CDR1 LNHDA and CDR2 SQIVND (reference sequence). The CDR3 loop spans 11 amino acids. CDR3 DNA sequence: TGTGCCAGTAGTATCGGGGATGAAGCTTTCTTT. Residues: CASSIGDEAFF.

V gene TRBV5-4 combines with J gene TRBJ2-1; 8 bases align to TRBD1. CDR1 is SGHNT, CDR2 YYREEE, per germline (reference sequence). V shed 0 bases and J 4 bases; nucleotides not matched to a gene: 6. The CDR3 totals 16 residues. The CDR3 DNA is TGTGCCAGCAGCTTGGGGCAGGGGGCGGTTTACAATGAGCAGTTCTTC. It translates to CASSLGQGAVYNEQFF.

A single count supports this clone. The chain is built from TRBV29-1 and TRBJ1-2; D is uncertain. From germline, CDR1 is SQVTM and CDR2 ANQGSEA. Trimming took off 7 bases at V and 5 bases at J, with 14 bases between the two ends. This CDR3 has 12 residues. The CDR3 reads CSGARAGYGYTF. The CDR3 DNA reads TGCAGCGGGGCGCGGGCGGGGTATGGCTACACCTTC.

The V and J genes are TRBV5-8 and TRBJ2-7; D uncertain. V was clipped by 0 bases and J by 9 bases, with 4 bases between them. Per the germline V gene, CDR1 is SGHTS and CDR2 is YDEGEE. The CDR3 is 10 residues long. The CDR3 nucleotides are TGTGCCAGCAGCTTGGGCGGGCAGTACTTC. Amino acids: CASSLGGQYF. The variable domain in full, with the rest retrieved from reference TRBV5-8 and TRBJ2-7, is EAGVTQSPTHLIKTRGQQATLRCSPISGHTSVYWYQQALGLGLQFLLWYDEGEERNRGNFPPRFSGRQFPNYSSELNVNALELEDSALYLCASSLGGQYFGPGTRLTVT.

The V gene is TRBV5-6, the J gene TRBJ1-2; TRBD1 is a possible D gene (6 bases). V was trimmed by 5 bases and J by 8 bases, leaving 13 bases between them. The length of the CDR3 is 12 residues. From germline, CDR1 is SGHDT and CDR2 YYEEEE. For the CDR3, the DNA is TGTGCCAGCAGTTATACAGGGCGCGGCTACACCTTC. This translates into CASSYTGRGYTF.

The V call is TRBV7-2, the J call TRBJ1-2, with unresolved D. The CDR3 is made up of 11 amino acids. CDR1 and CDR2 (germline): SGHTA, FQGNSA. V was shortened by 4 bases and J by 8 bases, with 8 bases between the two germline ends. The chain's CDR3 is CASSSRVGYTF. The CDR3 nucleotides read TGTGCCAGCAGCTCTCGGGTGGGCTACACCTTC. Full variable domain (outside the CDR3, taken from reference TRBV7-2 and TRBJ1-2): GAGVSQSPSNKVTEKGKDVELRCDPISGHTALYWYRQSLGQGLEFLIYFQGNSAPDKSGLPSDRFSAERTGGSVSTLTIQRTQQEDSAVYLCASSSRVGYTFGSGTRLTVV.

The gene calls are TRBV11-2 and TRBJ2-1; 7 nucleotides agree with TRBD2. The CDR3 covers 16 residues. The V gene's germline CDR1 is SGHAT and CDR2 FQNNGV. V was pared by 1 base and J by 7 bases, with 10 bases of the junction left unmatched. CDR3 DNA sequence: TGTGCCAGCAGCTTAGTGGGAGGGCCCACAGTGAATGAGCAGTTCTTC. Translating it yields CASSLVGGPTVNEQFF.

The rearrangement uses TRBV29-1 and TRBJ2-7; 7 nucleotides match TRBD1. This CDR3 comprises 14 residues. Germline V lookup: CDR1 SQVTM, CDR2 ANQGSEA. The trim removed 1 base at V and 2 bases at J, leaving 5 bases unmatched. CDR3 protein: CSVEVRDRAYEQYF. CDR3 coding DNA: TGCAGCGTTGAAGTCCGGGACAGAGCCTACGAGCAGTACTTC.

This chain connects TRBV11-2 to TRBJ1-1, with 8 bases that match TRBD1. J gave up 6 bases and V 3 bases, and 12 bases lay outside the gene matches. The CDR3 length is 16 residues. Germline CDR1 is SGHAT and CDR2 is FQNNGV. The CDR3 spells CASSLRSGGKVAEAFF. The CDR3 DNA is TGTGCCAGCAGCTTGAGGTCAGGGGGCAAGGTAGCTGAAGCTTTCTTT.

The chain employs TRBV9 and TRBJ2-1; TRBD2 is a possible D gene (6 bases). The CDR3 has 15 residues. Per the germline V gene, CDR1 is SGDLS and CDR2 is YYNGEE. V gave up 4 bases and J gave up 2 bases, with 13 bases separating them. The CDR3 is CASSPLTGAYNEQFF. The CDR3 nucleotides are TGTGCCAGCAGCCCCCTAACGGGGGCCTACAATGAGCAGTTCTTC.

The table lists this clone with a few counts. The V gene is TRBV6-1, the J gene TRBJ1-2; 11 positions agree with TRBD1. With V trimmed by 3 bases and J by 4 bases, 7 bases remained unmatched. The length of the CDR3 is 16 residues. The germline gives CDR1 MNHNS, CDR2 SASEGT. CDR3 in amino acids: CASSDPGTGGVYGYTF. CDR3 DNA: TGTGCCAGCAGTGACCCCGGGACAGGGGGGGTCTATGGCTACACCTTC.

This chain links TRBV18 with TRBJ1-2; D not resolved. V was trimmed by 0 bases and J by 2 bases, leaving 7 bases between them. The germline V gene encodes CDR1 KGHSH and CDR2 LQKENI. This CDR3 region has 14 residues. The CDR3 DNA is TGTGCCAGCTCACCACCGACAATAAACTATGGCTACACCTTC. Translating it yields CASSPPTINYGYTF.

This chain uses TRBV30 with TRBJ2-1; 9 bases align to TRBD2. Trimming at V came to 5 bases and at J to 2 bases, leaving 4 bases not matched to a gene. Per germline, CDR1 GTSNPN and CDR2 SVGIG (reference sequence). The CDR3 is 14 amino acids. The CDR3 here is CAWERGEAYNEQFF. CDR3 bases: TGTGCCTGGGAGCGGGGGGAGGCCTACAATGAGCAGTTCTTC. Based on the CDR3 plus reference TRBV30 and TRBJ2-1, the full variable domain is SQTIHQWPATLVQPVGSPLSLECTVEGTSNPNLYWYRQAAGRGLQLLFYSVGIGQISSEVPQNLSASRPQDRQFILSSKKLLLSDSGFYLCAWERGEAYNEQFFGPGTRLTVL.

The V call is TRBV5-6, the J call TRBJ1-2, with 7 bases identical to TRBD1. The CDR3 sequence is 15 residues long. V was clipped by 4 bases and J by 4 bases; unmatched bases: 10. CDR1 is SGHDT and CDR2 is YYEEEE in the germline V gene. This CDR3 reads CASSLSGTALYGYTF. Here the CDR3 DNA reads TGTGCCAGCAGCCTCTCCGGGACAGCTCTCTATGGCTACACCTTC.

V is TRBV9 and J is TRBJ2-5; D remains unclear. The germline V and J ends were trimmed by 0 bases and 2 bases, with 11 bases remaining between them. Germline V gene data show CDR1 as SGDLS and CDR2 as YYNGEE. The CDR3 has 15 amino acids. DNA for the CDR3: TGTGCCAGCAGCGTAGGCGGTAGGCGGCAAGAGACCCAGTACTTC. It specifies CASSVGGRRQETQYF.